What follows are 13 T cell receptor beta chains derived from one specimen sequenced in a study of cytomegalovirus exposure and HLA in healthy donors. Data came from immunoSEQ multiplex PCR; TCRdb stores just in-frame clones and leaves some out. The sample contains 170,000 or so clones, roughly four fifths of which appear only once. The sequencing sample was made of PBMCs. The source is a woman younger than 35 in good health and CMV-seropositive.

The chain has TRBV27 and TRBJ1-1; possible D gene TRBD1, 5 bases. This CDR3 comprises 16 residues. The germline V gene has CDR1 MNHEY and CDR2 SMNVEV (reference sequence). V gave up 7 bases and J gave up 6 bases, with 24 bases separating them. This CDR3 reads CASNALLPGLGSEAFF. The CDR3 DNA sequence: TGTGCCAGCAACGCCCTTCTGCCAGGGCTGGGATCTGAAGCTTTCTTT.

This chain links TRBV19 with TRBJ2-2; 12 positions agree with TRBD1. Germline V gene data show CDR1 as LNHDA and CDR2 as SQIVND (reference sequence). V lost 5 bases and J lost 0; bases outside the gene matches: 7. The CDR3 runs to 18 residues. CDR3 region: CASSFGTGGAANTGELFF. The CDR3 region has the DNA TGTGCCAGTAGTTTCGGGACAGGGGGCGCGGCGAACACCGGGGAGCTGTTTTTT.

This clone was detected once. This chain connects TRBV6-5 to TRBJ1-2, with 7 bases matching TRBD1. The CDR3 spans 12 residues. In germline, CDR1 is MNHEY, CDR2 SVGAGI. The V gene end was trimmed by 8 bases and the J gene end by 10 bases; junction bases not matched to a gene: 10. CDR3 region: CASQNIGGSYTF. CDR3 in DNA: TGTGCCAGCCAAAACATAGGGGGCTCCTACACCTTC.

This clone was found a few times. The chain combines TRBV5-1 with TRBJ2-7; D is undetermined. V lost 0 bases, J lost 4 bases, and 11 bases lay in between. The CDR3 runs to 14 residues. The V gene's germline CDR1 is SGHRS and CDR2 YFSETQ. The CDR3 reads CASSLEYGVYEQYF. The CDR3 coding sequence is TGCGCCAGCAGCTTGGAATACGGTGTGTACGAGCAGTACTTC. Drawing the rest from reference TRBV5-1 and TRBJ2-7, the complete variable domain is KAGVTQTPRYLIKTRGQQVTLSCSPISGHRSVSWYQQTPGQGLQFLFEYFSETQRNKGNFPGRFSGRQFSNSRSEMNVSTLELGDSALYLCASSLEYGVYEQYFGPGTRLTVT.

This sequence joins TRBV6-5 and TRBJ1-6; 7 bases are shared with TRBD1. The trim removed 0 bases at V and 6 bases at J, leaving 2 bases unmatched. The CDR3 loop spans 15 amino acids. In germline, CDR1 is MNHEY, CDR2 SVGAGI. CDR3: CASSYSDRINSPLHF. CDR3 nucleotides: TGTGCCAGCAGTTACTCGGACAGGATTAATTCACCCCTCCACTTT.

CDR3: CASSSASGELFF. DNA for the CDR3: TGTGCCAGCAGCTCCGCGTCCGGGGAGCTGTTTTTT. The chain carries TRBV11-3 and TRBJ2-2; D unclear. Germline assignment: CDR1 SGHNT and CDR2 YENEEA. Trimming removed 4 bases at V and 6 bases at J, with 6 bases between. The CDR3 extends over 12 amino acids.

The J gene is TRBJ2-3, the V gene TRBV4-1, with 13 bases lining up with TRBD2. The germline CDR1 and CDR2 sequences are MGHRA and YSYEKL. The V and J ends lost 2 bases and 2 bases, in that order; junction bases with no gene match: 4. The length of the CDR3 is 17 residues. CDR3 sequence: CASSQKGLAGNTDTQYF. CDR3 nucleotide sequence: TGCGCCAGCAGCCAAAAGGGACTAGCGGGGAACACAGATACGCAGTATTTT.

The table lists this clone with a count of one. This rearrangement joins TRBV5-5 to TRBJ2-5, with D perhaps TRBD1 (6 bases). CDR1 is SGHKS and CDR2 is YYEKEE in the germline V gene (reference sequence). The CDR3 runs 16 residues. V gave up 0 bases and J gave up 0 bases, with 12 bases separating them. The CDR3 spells CASSLAVGAYQETQYF. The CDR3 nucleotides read TGTGCCAGCAGCTTGGCGGTGGGGGCCTACCAAGAGACCCAGTACTTC.

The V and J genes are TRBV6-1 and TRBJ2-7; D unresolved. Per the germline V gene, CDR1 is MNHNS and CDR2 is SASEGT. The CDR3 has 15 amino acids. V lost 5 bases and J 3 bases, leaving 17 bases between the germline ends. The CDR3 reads CASSPQISSLYEQYF. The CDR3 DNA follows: TGTGCCAGCAGTCCGCAGATCTCTTCCCTCTACGAGCAGTACTTC.

The CDR3 DNA reads TGTGCCAGCAGTTCCACTAGCGGGGGGGCCTACGAGCAGTACTTC. Protein sequence: CASSSTSGGAYEQYF. The gene calls are TRBV27 and TRBJ2-7, with 13 bases fitting TRBD2. Germline values: CDR1 MNHEY, CDR2 SMNVEV (reference sequence). CDR3 length: 15 residues. With 4 bases clipped from V and 2 bases from J, the junction kept 2 bases outside the gene matches.

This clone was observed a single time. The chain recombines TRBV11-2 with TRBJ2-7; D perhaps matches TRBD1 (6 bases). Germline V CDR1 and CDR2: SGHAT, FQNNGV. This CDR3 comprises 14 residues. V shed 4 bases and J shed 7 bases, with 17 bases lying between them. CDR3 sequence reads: CASSSLQGRGEQYF. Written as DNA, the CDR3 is TGTGCCAGCAGCTCTCTACAGGGCCGTGGGGAGCAGTACTTC.

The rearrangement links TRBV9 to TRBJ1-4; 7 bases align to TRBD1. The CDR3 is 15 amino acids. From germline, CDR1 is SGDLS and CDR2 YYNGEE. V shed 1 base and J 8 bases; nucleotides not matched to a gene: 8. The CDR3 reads CASSVTGAMDEKLFF. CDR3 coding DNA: TGTGCCAGCAGCGTAACAGGGGCTATGGACGAAAAACTGTTTTTT.

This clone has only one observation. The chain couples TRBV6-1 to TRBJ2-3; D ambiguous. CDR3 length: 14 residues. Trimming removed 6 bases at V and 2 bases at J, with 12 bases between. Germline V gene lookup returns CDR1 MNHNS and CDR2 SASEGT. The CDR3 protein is CASSGLGITDTQYF. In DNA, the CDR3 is TGTGCCAGCAGCGGTTTGGGCATCACAGATACGCAGTATTTT.